By its share, the clone carrying this TCR beta chain is medium-sized. The data are from a study of metastatic and nonmetastatic thyroid tumors. Looking at the study overall: Repertoires were compared across blood and tumor or nodule tissue from malignant and benign thyroid patients.

No treatment of any kind had been given to any patient before thyroid surgery. In the study's own analysis: The distant-metastasis classifier for papillary thyroid cancer was built from CDR3 differences across clinicopathological groups. TCRdb re-called the PCR reads via MiXCR. What appears here as the V and J calls and clone size reflects TCRdb's work, not the paper's. Of about 19,000 clones listed, over 15% are singletons. V lost 0 bases, J lost 6 bases, and 13 bases lay in between. The CDR3 length is 14 residues. CDR1 is SGHRS, CDR2 YFSETQ, per germline. The gene calls are TRBV5-1 and TRBJ2-7; possible D gene TRBD2, 6 bases. The receptor was isolated from a male donor with papillary thyroid cancer or a benign thyroid nodule (not recorded which). Some clones in this sample may be carry-over from other donors' samples. The sample comprised blood. The CDR3 region has the DNA TGCGCCAGCAGCTTGGGGGAGGTTGGGGTCGAGCAGTACTTC. Translated: CASSLGEVGVEQYF.